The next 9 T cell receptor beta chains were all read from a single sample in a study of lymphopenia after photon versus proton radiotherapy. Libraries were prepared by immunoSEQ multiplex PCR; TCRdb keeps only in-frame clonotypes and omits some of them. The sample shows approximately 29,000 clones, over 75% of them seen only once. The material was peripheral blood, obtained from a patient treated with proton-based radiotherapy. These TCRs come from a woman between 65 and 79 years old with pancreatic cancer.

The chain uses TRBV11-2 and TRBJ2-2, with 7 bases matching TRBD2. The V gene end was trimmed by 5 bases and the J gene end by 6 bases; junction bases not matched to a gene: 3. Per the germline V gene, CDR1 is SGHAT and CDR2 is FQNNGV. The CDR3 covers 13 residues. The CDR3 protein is CASSITSAGELFF. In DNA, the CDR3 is TGTGCCAGCAGCATAACTAGCGCCGGGGAGCTGTTTTTT.

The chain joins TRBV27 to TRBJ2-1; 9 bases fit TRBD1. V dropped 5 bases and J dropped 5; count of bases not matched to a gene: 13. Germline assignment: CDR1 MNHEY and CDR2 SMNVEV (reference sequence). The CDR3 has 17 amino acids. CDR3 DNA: TGTGCCAGCAGTGACCGAGGGGGGACAGGGATCCACAATGAGCAGTTCTTC. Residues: CASSDRGGTGIHNEQFF.

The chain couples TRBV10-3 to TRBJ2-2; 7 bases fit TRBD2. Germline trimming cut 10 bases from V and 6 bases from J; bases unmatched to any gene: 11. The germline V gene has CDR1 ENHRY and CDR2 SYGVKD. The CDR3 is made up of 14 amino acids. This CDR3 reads CATLNGGNSGELFF. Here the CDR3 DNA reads TGTGCCACCCTCAACGGGGGGAATTCCGGGGAGCTGTTTTTT.

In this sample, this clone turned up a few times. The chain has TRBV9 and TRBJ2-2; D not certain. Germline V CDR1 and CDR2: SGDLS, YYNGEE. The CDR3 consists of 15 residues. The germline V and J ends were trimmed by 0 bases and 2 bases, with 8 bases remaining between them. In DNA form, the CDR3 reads TGTGCCAGCAGCGTAGTACAGACAAACACCGGGGAGCTGTTTTTT. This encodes CASSVVQTNTGELFF.

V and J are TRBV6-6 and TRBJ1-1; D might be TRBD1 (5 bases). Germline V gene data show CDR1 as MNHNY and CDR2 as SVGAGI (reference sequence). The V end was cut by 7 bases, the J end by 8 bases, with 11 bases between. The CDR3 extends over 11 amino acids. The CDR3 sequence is CASTARQEAFF. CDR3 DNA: TGTGCCAGCACCGCAAGACAGGAAGCTTTCTTT.

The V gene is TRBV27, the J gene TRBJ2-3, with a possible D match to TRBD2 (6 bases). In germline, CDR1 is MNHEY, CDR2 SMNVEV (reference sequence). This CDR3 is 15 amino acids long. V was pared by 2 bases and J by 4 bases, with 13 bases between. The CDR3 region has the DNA TGTGCCAGCAGTTTAGGCCTAGCGTTAGCAGATACGCAGTATTTT. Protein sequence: CASSLGLALADTQYF.

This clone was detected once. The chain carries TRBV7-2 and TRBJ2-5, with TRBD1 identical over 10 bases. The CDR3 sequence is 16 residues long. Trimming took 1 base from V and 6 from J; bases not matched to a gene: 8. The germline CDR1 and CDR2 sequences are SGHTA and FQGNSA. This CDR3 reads CASSLGQGAARQTQYF. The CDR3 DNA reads TGTGCCAGCAGCTTAGGACAGGGGGCTGCTCGTCAGACCCAGTACTTC.

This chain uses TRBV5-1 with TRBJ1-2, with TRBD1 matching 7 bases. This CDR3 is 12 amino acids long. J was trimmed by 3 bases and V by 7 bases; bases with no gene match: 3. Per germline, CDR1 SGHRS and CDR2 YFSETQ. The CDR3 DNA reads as TGCGCCAGCTCCGGGACAGACTATGGCTACACCTTC. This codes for CASSGTDYGYTF.

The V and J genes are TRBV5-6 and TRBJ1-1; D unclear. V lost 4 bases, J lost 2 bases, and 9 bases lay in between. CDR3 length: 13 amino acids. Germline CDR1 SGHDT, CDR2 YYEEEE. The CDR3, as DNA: TGTGCCAGCAGCGGTACAGCTAACACTGAAGCTTTCTTT. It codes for CASSGTANTEAFF.